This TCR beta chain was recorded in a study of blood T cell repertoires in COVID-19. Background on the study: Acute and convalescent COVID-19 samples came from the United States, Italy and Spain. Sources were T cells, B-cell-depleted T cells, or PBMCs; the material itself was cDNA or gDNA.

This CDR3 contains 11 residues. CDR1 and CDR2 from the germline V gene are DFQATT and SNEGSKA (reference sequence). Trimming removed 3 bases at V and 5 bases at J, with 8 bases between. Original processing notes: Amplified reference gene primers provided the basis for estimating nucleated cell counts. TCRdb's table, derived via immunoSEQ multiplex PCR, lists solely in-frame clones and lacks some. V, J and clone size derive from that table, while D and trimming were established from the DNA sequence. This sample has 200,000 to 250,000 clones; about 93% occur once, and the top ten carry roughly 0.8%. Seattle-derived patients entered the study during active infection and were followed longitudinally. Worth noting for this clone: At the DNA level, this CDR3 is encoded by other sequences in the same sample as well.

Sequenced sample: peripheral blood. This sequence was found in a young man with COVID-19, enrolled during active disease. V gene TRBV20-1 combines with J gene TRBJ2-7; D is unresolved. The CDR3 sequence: CSARSGHEQYF. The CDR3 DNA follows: TGCAGTGCTAGGTCAGGTCACGAGCAGTACTTC.